Sequencing of this T cell receptor beta chain was carried out in a study of cytomegalovirus exposure and HLA in healthy donors. Both 60 Vbeta primers and 13 Jbeta primers went into the PCR. Sequencing was performed with immunoSEQ multiplex PCR; in TCRdb, only in-frame clones are kept and a portion is missing. The repertoire has 130,000 or so clones, more than 8% of them found once; the top ten carry less than 7%. V was pared by 4 bases and J by 3 bases, with 6 bases of the junction left unmatched. Germline V gives CDR1 MDHEN, CDR2 SYDVKM. This CDR3 is built from 15 residues. Donors in the study were healthy people who gave bone marrow. This clone was picked up a small number of times. Its antigen is undetermined. The study, taken as a whole, reports: A classifier reportedly called cytomegalovirus status with high sensitivity and specificity. In vitro assays verified that a few CMV-associated chains recognized CMV antigens specifically.

Sequenced sample: PBMCs. The clonotype comes from a middle-aged man in good health and CMV-seronegative. The chain uses TRBV28 and TRBJ1-2; 9 nucleotides match TRBD1. Here the CDR3 DNA reads TGTGCCAGCAGTTCACAGGGGGCGGGGGACTATGGCTACACCTTC. It translates to CASSSQGAGDYGYTF.